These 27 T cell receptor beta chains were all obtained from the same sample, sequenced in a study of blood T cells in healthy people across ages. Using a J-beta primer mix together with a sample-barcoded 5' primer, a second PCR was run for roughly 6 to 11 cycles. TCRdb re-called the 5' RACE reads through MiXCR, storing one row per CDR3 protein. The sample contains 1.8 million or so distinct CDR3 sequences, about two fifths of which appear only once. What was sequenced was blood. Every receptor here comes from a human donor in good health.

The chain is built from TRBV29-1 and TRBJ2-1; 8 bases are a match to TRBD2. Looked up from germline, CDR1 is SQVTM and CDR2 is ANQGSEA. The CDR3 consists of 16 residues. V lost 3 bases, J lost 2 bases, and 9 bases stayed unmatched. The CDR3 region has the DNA TGCAGCGTTGAGGACACGAGCGGGGGCCCCTACAATGAGCAGTTCTTC. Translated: CSVEDTSGGPYNEQFF.

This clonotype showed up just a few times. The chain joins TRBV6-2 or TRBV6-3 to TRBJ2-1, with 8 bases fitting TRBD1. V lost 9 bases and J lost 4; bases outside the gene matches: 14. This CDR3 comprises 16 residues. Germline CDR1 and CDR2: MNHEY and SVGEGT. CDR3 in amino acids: CASSPNHGTGYNEQFF. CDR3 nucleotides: TGTGCCAGTAGTCCGAACCACGGGACAGGATACAATGAGCAGTTCTTC.

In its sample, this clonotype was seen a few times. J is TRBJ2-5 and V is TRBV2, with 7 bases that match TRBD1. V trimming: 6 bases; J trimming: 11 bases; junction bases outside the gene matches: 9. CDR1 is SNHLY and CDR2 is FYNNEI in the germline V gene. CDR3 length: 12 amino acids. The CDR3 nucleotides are TGTGCCAGCAGGACAGGGCGCAGGGAGCAGTACTTC. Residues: CASRTGRREQYF.

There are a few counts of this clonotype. CDR3 DNA sequence: TGTGCCAGCAGCTACTCGGGGGGACTAGCGTTCTACGAGCAGTACTTC. This translates into CASSYSGGLAFYEQYF. The rearrangement uses TRBV7-2 and TRBJ2-7, with 10 bases aligning to TRBD2. The germline V gene encodes CDR1 SGHTA and CDR2 FQGNSA. The CDR3 length is 16 residues. V lost 4 bases, J lost 3 bases, and 9 bases stayed unmatched.

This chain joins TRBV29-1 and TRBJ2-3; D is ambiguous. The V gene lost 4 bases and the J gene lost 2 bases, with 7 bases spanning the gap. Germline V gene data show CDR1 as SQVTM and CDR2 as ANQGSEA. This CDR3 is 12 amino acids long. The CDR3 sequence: CSVVAYTDTQYF. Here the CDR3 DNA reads TGCAGCGTTGTGGCGTACACAGATACGCAGTATTTT.

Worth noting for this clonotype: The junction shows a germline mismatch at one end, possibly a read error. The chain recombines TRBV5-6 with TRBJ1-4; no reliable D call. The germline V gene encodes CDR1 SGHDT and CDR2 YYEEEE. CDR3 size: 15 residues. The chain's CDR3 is CASSFLSGPNERLFF. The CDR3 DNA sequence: TGTGCCAGCAGCTTTCTGAGCGGACCTAATGAAAGACTGTTTTTT.

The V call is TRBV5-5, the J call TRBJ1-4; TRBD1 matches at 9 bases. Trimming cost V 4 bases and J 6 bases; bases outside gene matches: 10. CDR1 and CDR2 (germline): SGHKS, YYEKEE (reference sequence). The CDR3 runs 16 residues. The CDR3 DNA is TGTGCCAGCAGCGGGGACAGGGCCCTCAGGGATGAAAAACTGTTTTTT. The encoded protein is CASSGDRALRDEKLFF.

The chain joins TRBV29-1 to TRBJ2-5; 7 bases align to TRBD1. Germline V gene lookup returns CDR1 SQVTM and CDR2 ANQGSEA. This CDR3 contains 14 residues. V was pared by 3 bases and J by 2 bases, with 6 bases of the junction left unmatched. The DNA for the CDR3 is TGCAGCGTTGAGGAGACAGGGCGACAAGAGACCCAGTACTTC. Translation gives CSVEETGRQETQYF.

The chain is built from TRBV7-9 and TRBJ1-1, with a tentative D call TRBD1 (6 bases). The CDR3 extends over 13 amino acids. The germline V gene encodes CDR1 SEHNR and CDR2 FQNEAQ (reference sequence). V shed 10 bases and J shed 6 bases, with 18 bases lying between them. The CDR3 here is CAIGTPNNPEAFF. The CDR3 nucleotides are TGTGCCATAGGGACACCCAACAACCCTGAAGCTTTCTTT.

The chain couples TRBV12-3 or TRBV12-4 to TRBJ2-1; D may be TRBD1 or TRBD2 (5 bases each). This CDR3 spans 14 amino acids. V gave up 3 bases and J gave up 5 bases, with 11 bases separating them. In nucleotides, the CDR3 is TGTGCCAGCAGTTTGGGGACCACCGACAATGAGCAGTTCTTC. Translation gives CASSLGTTDNEQFF.

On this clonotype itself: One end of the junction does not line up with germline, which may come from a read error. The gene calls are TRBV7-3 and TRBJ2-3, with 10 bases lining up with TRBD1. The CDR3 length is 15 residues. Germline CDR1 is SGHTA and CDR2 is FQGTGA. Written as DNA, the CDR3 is TGTGCCAGCAGCTTCGGGACAGGGGAAGGAGATTCGCAGTATTTT. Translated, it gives CASSFGTGEGDSQYF.

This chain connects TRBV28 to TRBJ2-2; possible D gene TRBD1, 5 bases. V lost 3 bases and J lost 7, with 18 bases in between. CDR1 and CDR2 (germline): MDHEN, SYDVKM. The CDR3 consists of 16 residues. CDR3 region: CASSFMVSGILGELFF. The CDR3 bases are TGTGCCAGCAGTTTTATGGTGTCAGGGATTCTCGGGGAGCTGTTTTTT.

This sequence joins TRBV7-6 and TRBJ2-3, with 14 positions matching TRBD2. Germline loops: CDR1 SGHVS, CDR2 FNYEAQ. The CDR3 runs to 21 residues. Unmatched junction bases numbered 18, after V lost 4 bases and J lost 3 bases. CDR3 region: CASSSAGGLAGVRGVTDTQYF. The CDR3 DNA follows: TGTGCCAGCAGCTCAGCGGGGGGACTAGCGGGGGTGAGAGGGGTTACAGATACGCAGTATTTT.

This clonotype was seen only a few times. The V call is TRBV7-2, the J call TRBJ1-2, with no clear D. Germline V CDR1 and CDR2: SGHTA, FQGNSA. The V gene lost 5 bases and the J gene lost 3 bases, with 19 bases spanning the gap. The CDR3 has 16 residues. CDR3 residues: CASSLPSTGLYYGYTF. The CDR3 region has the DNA TGTGCCAGCAGCCTCCCGTCAACGGGCCTTTACTATGGCTACACCTTC.

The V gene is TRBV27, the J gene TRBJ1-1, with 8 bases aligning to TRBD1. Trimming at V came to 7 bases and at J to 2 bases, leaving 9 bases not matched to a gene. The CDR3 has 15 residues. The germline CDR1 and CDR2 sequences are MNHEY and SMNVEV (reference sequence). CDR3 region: CASIPDRASNTEAFF. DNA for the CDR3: TGTGCCAGCATCCCGGACAGGGCCTCTAACACTGAAGCTTTCTTT.

The CDR3 spells CASSLDRGWTQYF. The CDR3 DNA reads TGTGCCAGCAGCCTCGACAGGGGTTGGACCCAGTACTTC. The chain has TRBV5-6 and TRBJ2-5, with 8 bases that match TRBD1. The length of the CDR3 is 13 residues. Germline V gene lookup returns CDR1 SGHDT and CDR2 YYEEEE. Unmatched junction bases numbered 6, after V lost 4 bases and J lost 7 bases. Together with reference TRBV5-6 and TRBJ2-5, the CDR3 gives the full variable domain: DAGVTQSPTHLIKTRGQQVTLRCSPKSGHDTVSWYQQALGQGPQFIFQYYEEEERQRGNFPDRFSGHQFPNYSSELNVNALLLGDSALYLCASSLDRGWTQYFGPGTRLLVL.

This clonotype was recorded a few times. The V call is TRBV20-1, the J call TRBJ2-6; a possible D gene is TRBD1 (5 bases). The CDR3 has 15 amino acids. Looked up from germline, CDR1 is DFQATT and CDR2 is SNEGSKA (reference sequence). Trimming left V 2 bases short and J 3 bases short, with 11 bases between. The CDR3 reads CSARSRVFGANVLTF. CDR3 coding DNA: TGCAGTGCTAGATCCAGGGTTTTTGGGGCCAACGTCCTGACTTTC.

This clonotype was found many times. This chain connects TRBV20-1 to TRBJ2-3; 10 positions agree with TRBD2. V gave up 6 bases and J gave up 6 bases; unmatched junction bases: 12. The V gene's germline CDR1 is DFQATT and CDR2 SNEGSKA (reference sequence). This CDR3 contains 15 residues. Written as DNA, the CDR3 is TGCAGTGCCCCCGGACTAGCGGTCAAAGGCGATACGCAGTATTTT. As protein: CSAPGLAVKGDTQYF.

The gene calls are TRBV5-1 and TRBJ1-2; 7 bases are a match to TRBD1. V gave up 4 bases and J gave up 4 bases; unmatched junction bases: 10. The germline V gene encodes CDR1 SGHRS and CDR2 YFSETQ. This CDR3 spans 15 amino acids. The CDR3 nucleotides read TGCGCCAGCAGCACGGGACAGACGTTTCCCTATGGCTACACCTTC. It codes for CASSTGQTFPYGYTF.

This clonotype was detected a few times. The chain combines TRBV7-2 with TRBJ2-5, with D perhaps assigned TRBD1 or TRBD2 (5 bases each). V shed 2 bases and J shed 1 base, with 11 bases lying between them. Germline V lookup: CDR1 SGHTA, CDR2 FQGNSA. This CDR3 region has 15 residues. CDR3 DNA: TGTGCCAGCAGCTTAATTGGGGGACCCCAAGAGACCCAGTACTTC. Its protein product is CASSLIGGPQETQYF.

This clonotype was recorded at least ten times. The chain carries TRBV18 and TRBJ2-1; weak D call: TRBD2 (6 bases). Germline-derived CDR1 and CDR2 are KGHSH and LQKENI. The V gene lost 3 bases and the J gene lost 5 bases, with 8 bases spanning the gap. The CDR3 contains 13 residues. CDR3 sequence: CASSPGLNNEQFF. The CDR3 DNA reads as TGTGCCAGCTCACCGGGACTGAACAATGAGCAGTTCTTC.

The CDR3 DNA reads as TGTGCTAGTGGACGGGGAGTAAGCAATCAGCCCCAGCATTTT. Amino acid sequence: CASGRGVSNQPQHF. This rearrangement joins TRBV12-5 to TRBJ1-5; D gene unclear. Germline CDR1 is LGHNT and CDR2 is FRNRAP. This CDR3 comprises 14 residues. Trimming pared 6 bases from V and 1 base from J, leaving 10 bases between.

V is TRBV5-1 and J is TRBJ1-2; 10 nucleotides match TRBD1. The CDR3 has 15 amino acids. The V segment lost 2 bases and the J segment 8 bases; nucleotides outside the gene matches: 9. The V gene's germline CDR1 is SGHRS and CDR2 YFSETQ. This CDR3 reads CASSFGTGEAGGYTF. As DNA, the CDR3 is TGCGCCAGCAGCTTTGGGACAGGGGAAGCAGGCGGCTACACCTTC.

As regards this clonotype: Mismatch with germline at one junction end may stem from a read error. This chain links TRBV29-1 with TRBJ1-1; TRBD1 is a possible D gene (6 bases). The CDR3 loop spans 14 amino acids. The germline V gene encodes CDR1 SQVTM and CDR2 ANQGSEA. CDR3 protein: CSVERGGMNTEAFF. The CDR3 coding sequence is TGCAGTGTTGAAAGGGGGGGCATGAACACTGAAGCTTTCTTT.

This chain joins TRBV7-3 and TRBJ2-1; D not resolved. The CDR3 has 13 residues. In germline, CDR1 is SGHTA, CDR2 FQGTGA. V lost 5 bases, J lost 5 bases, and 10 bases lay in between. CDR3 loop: CASSHYIHNEQFF. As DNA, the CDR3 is TGTGCCAGCAGCCATTACATACACAATGAGCAGTTCTTC.

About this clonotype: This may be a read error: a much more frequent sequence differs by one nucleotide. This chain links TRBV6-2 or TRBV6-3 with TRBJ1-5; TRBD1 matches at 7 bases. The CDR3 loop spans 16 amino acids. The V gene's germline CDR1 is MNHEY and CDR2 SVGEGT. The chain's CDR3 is CVSTTGVTYSNQPQHF. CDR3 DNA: TGTGTCAGCACTACAGGGGTCACCTATAGCAATCAGCCCCAGCATTTT.

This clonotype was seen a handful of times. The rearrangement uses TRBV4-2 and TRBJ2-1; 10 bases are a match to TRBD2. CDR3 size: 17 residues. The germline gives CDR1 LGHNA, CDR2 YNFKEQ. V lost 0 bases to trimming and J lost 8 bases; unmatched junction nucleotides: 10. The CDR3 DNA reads TGTGCCAGCAGCCAAGATCTGCAAAGCGGGGGGGCGTATGAGCAGTTCTTC. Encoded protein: CASSQDLQSGGAYEQFF.